Given below is one T cell receptor (beta chain) in context. Its antigen is unknown. HIV-positive participants all received treatment in the United States. Held in samples before DNA extraction were roughly 1-10 million cryopreserved PBMC. The V and J ends lost 3 bases and 0 bases respectively, with 10 bases between them. Germline V gene lookup returns CDR1 SGDLS and CDR2 YYNGEE. This CDR3 contains 16 residues. The libraries were made with immunoSEQ v3.0 at survey level. Method: immunoSEQ multiplex PCR; TCRdb's copy keeps in-frame clones and lacks some. The data hold about 35,000 clones, with roughly 79% observed a single time. This record comes from a study of long-term antiretroviral therapy in people with HIV. Study-level results: Clones expanded before ART dominated the repertoire at all time points. Researchers lacked any data on ART adherence, viral resistance or therapy changes.

The J gene is TRBJ2-6, the V gene TRBV9; D gene ambiguous. Material: unsorted PBMCs, obtained 3 years after starting antiretroviral therapy. The clonotype comes from a man aged 45-65 years with HIV. The CDR3 bases are TGTGCCAGCAGCGCAGACAAGTTCTCTGGGGCCAACGTCCTGACTTTC. Encoded protein: CASSADKFSGANVLTF.